This note documents a single T cell receptor (beta chain) sequence. Its antigen is unknown. The data stem from a study of beta chain bispecific antibodies for T cell cancers. Whole-study findings and limits: The leukemia cells, rather than normal T cells, gave most of the targeted TRBV signal.

Blood mononuclear cells were expanded for 3 days using either OKT3 anti-CD3 antibody or CD3/CD28 beads. Libraries carried unique molecular identifiers used for clonotype counts. TCRdb redid the calling of the 5' RACE reads with MiXCR, one entry per CDR3 protein. The sample has 20,000 to 25,000 distinct CDR3 sequences; approximately 2.6% are singletons. CDR1 is GTSNPN, CDR2 SVGIG, per germline (reference sequence). The CDR3 is 14 residues long. Trimming took off 1 base at V and 4 bases at J, with 13 bases between the two ends. The clonotype comes from a human donor in good health. Some clones in this sample may be carry-over from other donors' samples. Sequences were obtained from healthy donor T cells cultured with leukemia cells. The chain recombines TRBV30 with TRBJ1-2; possible D gene TRBD1, 5 bases. The CDR3 region has the DNA TGTGCCTGGAGTGCTTTAGGACATACCTATGGCTACACCTTC. Its protein product is CAWSALGHTYGYTF.